The T cell receptor beta chain described here comes from a study of radiation and T cells in renal cell carcinoma (TCRdb year 2020). Turning to the overall study: Samples were obtained from a clinical trial, in which 15 Gy stereotactic body radiation therapy was delivered to primary renal cell carcinomas and nephrectomy was performed 4 weeks later. In total, 50 to 60 samples underwent TCR beta sequencing: some 25 tumors plus 27 peripheral blood samples. A total of roughly 4 million unique CDR3 nucleotide sequences, encoding roughly 2.7 million unique CDR3 amino acid sequences, were found across all 50 or so samples.

This clone was detected only a few times. The specificity of this receptor is unknown. No much larger clone is present one base from it, and per-base qualities are unavailable. What this sample's time point label stands for: blood 2 weeks post-SBRT. The treatment or condition label here, explained by the study, means: 15 Gy SBRT to primary tumor, nephrectomy 4 weeks later. Serial peripheral blood from radiation-treated patients was sampled at baseline, 2 weeks and 4 weeks after SBRT to track tumor-enriched clonotypes. Renal cell carcinoma with clear cell pathology was present in all patients. The QIAamp DNA Blood Mini Kit (Qiagen) was used to prepare genomic DNA for TCR sequencing. Only samples passing all quality control checks were included in the analyses. The CDR3 spans 14 residues, from the cysteine through the phenylalanine. Just the 42-base CDR3 DNA is kept, in frame starting at base 1. V is cut by 3 bases and J by 5 bases, and the space between the germline ends is 13 bases. CDR1 is given as LNHNV and CDR2 as YYDKDF, both from the germline V gene (reference sequence).

What the authors observed across the whole study: In blood, the top tumor clonotypes increased from baseline to 2 weeks after radiation and then shrank by 4 weeks, which suggests a temporary expansion of tumor-resident clones. Effects of radiation dose or scheduling on the TCR repertoire could not be addressed with the single-armed trial design. No pretreatment tumor biopsies were available, so the baseline intratumoral presence of clonotypes could not be determined. Blood repertoire dynamics were not followed beyond 4 weeks after treatment.

The immunoSEQ kit was used, according to the manufacturer's recommendations, to generate TCR beta libraries from genomic DNA. Library preparation used a first multiplex PCR with proprietary primers, then a second PCR adding unique barcodes, with bead cleanups after each round. A positive control reaction and a negative control reaction, both provided in the kit, were run with every batch of samples. The final libraries were assessed on an Agilent 4200 TapeStation D1000 ScreenTape, pooled by volume, and quantified by qPCR. Sequencing was performed on an Illumina NextSeq500 using a MidOutput 150-cycle cartridge, with 156 Read1 cycles, 15 Index1 cycles, and the kit custom primers. The pooled library was loaded at 0.75 to 1 pM with a 20% PhiX control spike-in. On the study's bioinformatics: The vendor-processed data were analyzed in R, and a clonotype was defined as all T cells that share the same CDR3 nucleotide sequence. In the clone abundance analyses, frequencies were normalized to the 10,000 most abundant clones in each sample. Public T cell clones, which averaged fewer than five per sample, were excluded before analysis. An abundance difference of at least 32-fold between compartments was the criterion for calling clonotypes tumor-enriched or baseline blood-enriched. A beta-binomial differential abundance model was used to identify clonotypes that were expanded or contracted between blood time points. Tumor-blood repertoire similarity was measured with the Baroni-Urbani and Buser coefficient, and group comparisons used two-tailed Wilcoxon tests in R. Imported from immuneACCESS, the table was reduced by TCRdb to in-frame sequences with V and J called. These copies leave out some clones; in studies compared against another copy, an unresolved V gene accounts for under half, and the cause of the remainder is not known. V and J calls and clone size are as listed in that table; D and trimming were resolved from the DNA. The sample table records tens of thousands of clones; roughly 79% of these occur just once. Over 6% of the sample is taken by the ten largest.

The source material was blood, sampled from a patient whose treatment included radiotherapy and nephrectomy. The chain is encoded by TRBV15 joined to TRBJ2-5, with the D call tentatively TRBD1 or TRBD2, each fitting 5 bases. The clonotype originates from a man aged 60 to 75 with renal cell carcinoma. Here is the DNA: TGTGCCACCAGCAGGGGGGAAGGGTTGGAGACCCAGTACTTC. Protein translation: CATSRGEGLETQYF.